A single sample is the source of the 8 T cell receptor beta chains below, sequenced in a study of blood T cell repertoires in COVID-19. Method: immunoSEQ multiplex PCR; TCRdb's copy keeps in-frame clones and lacks some. The sample shows approximately 36,000 clones, about 88% of them seen only once. The source material was peripheral blood. These receptors originate from a human donor in a cohort sampled during active COVID-19.

The rearrangement uses TRBV21-1 and TRBJ2-7; TRBD1 was called by the table and not checked on the DNA. TRBV21-1 is an annotated pseudogene. The CDR3 covers 15 residues. In DNA, the CDR3 is TGTGCCAGCAGCAAAGTTCCCAGGGCCTCCTACGAGCAGTACTTC. Its translation is CASSKVPRASYEQYF.

The V call is TRBV2, the J call TRBJ1-1, with D possibly matching TRBD1 (6 bases). Germline loops: CDR1 SNHLY, CDR2 FYNNEI. The CDR3 sequence is 12 residues long. V lost 7 bases and J 8 bases, leaving 14 bases between the germline ends. For the CDR3, the DNA is TGTGCCAGCACACGAGGGGGGGAGGAAGCTTTCTTT. Translation gives CASTRGGEEAFF.

V is TRBV5-1 and J is TRBJ1-4, with 8 bases identical to TRBD1. CDR1 is SGHRS, CDR2 YFSETQ, per germline. This CDR3 comprises 14 residues. Unmatched junction bases numbered 5, after V lost 4 bases and J lost 6 bases. In DNA form, the CDR3 reads TGCGCCAGCAGCCTACAGGGGGTTGATGAAAAACTGTTTTTT. Its translation: CASSLQGVDEKLFF.

The V call is TRBV29-1, the J call TRBJ1-1; 9 nucleotides line up with TRBD1. This CDR3 comprises 14 residues. Per germline, CDR1 SQVTM and CDR2 ANQGSEA. J gave up 1 base and V 5 bases, and 5 bases lay outside the gene matches. CDR3 protein: CSVQGQGSNTEAFF. CDR3 DNA sequence: TGCAGCGTTCAAGGACAGGGGTCGAACACTGAAGCTTTCTTT. The entire variable domain, with the rest obtained from reference TRBV29-1 and TRBJ1-1, is as follows: SAVISQKPSRDICQRGTSLTIQCQVDSQVTMMFWYRQQPGQSLTLIATANQGSEATYESGFVIDKFPISRPNLTFSTLTVSNMSPEDSSIYLCSVQGQGSNTEAFFGQGTRLTVV.

V and J are TRBV21-1 and TRBJ1-5; the table calls TRBD1, which could not be checked here. TRBV21-1 is an annotated pseudogene. The CDR3 is 20 residues long. CDR3 coding DNA: TGTGCCAGCAGCAAATTTAGAACCGGGACAGGGAAGCTTAGCAATCAGCCCCAGCATTTT. It specifies CASSKFRTGTGKLSNQPQHF.

The V and J genes are TRBV27 and TRBJ2-3; no definite D call. The CDR3 is 14 residues long. CDR1 MNHEY and CDR2 SMNVEV come from the germline V gene (reference sequence). V lost 5 bases, J lost 1 base, and 10 bases lay in between. Written as DNA, the CDR3 is TGTGCCAGCAGTGAGTCCCTAGGCACAGATACGCAGTATTTT. As protein: CASSESLGTDTQYF.

The CDR3 DNA follows: TGTGCCAGCAGCCAGAGTTTCTCTGGAAACACCATATATTTT. Its translation is CASSQSFSGNTIYF. The chain carries TRBV3-1 (or the pseudogene TRBV3-2) and TRBJ1-3; D ambiguous. Per germline, CDR1 LGHDT and CDR2 YNNKEL (reference sequence). V was shortened by 3 bases and J by 0 bases, with 6 bases between the two germline ends. CDR3 length: 14 amino acids.

The V gene is TRBV28, the J gene TRBJ1-3, with D perhaps TRBD1 (5 bases). Trimming pared 6 bases from V and 4 bases from J, leaving 16 bases between. Germline CDR1 and CDR2: MDHEN and SYDVKM. The CDR3 covers 15 residues. This chain's CDR3 is CASSQSRVTGNTIYF. The CDR3 bases are TGTGCCAGCAGCCAGAGCAGGGTAACGGGAAACACCATATATTTT.